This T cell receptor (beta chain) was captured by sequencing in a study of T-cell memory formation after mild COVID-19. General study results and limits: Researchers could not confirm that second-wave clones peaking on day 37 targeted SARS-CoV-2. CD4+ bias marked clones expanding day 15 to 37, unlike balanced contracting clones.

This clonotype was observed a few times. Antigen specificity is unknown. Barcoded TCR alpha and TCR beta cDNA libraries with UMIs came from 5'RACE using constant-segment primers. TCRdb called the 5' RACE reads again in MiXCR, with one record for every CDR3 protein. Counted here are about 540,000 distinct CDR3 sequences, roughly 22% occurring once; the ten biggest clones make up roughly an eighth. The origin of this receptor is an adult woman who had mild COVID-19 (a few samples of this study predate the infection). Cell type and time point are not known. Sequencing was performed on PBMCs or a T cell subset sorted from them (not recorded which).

This CDR3 is CASSLGPGADEQYF. The DNA for the CDR3 is TGTGCCAGCAGCTTGGGTCCTGGGGCTGATGAGCAGTACTTC. The chain couples TRBV5-8 to TRBJ2-7, with a weak D call TRBD1 (5 bases). Trimming took 0 bases from V and 7 from J, leaving 14 bases between them. CDR3 length equals 14 residues. Germline V gene sequence: CDR1 SGHTS, CDR2 YDEGEE. The full variable domain, in which reference TRBV5-8 and TRBJ2-7 provide the parts outside the CDR3, is EAGVTQSPTHLIKTRGQQATLRCSPISGHTSVYWYQQALGLGLQFLLWYDEGEERNRGNFPPRFSGRQFPNYSSELNVNALELEDSALYLCASSLGPGADEQYFGPGTRLTVT.